This entry lists 23 T cell receptor beta chains sequenced from one sample in a study of blood T cell repertoires in COVID-19. The data were produced by immunoSEQ multiplex PCR, yet TCRdb's version contains in-frame clones alone and is incomplete. This table has under 250,000 clones, approximately 88% appearing once. The specimen was peripheral blood. The receptors derive from a woman in her twenties or thirties with COVID-19, enrolled during active disease.

The chain uses TRBV24-1 and TRBJ2-1; 7 positions match TRBD1. Per the germline V gene, CDR1 is KGHDR and CDR2 is SFDVKD. After removal of 0 bases from V and 10 bases from J, the junction contained 2 bases not matched to a gene. The CDR3 runs to 13 residues. CDR3 DNA: TGTGCCACCAGTGATTTGCAGGGGGAGGAGCAGTTCTTC. Translating it yields CATSDLQGEEQFF.

V is TRBV19 and J is TRBJ2-2, with a weak D call TRBD2 (9 bases). V was clipped by 9 bases and J by 5 bases, with 22 bases between them. CDR1 and CDR2 (germline): LNHDA, SQIVND (reference sequence). This CDR3 is built from 16 residues. CDR3 loop: CASSGGQGAGTGELFF. In DNA form, the CDR3 reads TGTGCCAGCAGCGGGGGGCAGGGGGCCGGTACCGGGGAGCTGTTTTTT.

The chain employs TRBV4-3 and TRBJ2-5; no definite D call. Germline CDR1 and CDR2: LGHNA and YSLEER. V was trimmed by 1 base and J by 4 bases, leaving 7 bases between them. The CDR3 covers 13 residues. The CDR3, as DNA: TGCGCCAGCAGCCAAGTTCTGTCAGAGACCCAGTACTTC. Translated: CASSQVLSETQYF.

In DNA form, the CDR3 reads TGCAGCGTTTTCGTTCTTAGCGGGTTCAACCCGGGGCAGTTCTTC. Amino acid sequence: CSVFVLSGFNPGQFF. This chain joins TRBV29-1 and TRBJ2-1; 7 bases align to TRBD2. Germline assignment: CDR1 SQVTM and CDR2 ANQGSEA. J gave up 12 bases and V 5 bases, and 19 bases lay outside the gene matches. This CDR3 comprises 15 residues.

This clone was recorded once. The CDR3 coding sequence is TGTGCCAGCAGCTTAGTCGGGACAAATCCCTACGAGCAGTACTTC. Residues: CASSLVGTNPYEQYF. The gene calls are TRBV7-2 and TRBJ2-7; tentative D call: TRBD1 (6 bases). V dropped 1 base and J dropped 2 bases, with 12 bases sitting between them. There are 15 residues in the CDR3. Germline V gives CDR1 SGHTA, CDR2 FQGNSA.

V and J are TRBV6-5 and TRBJ1-6; D call uncertain. The germline CDR1 and CDR2 sequences are MNHEY and SVGAGI. The CDR3 extends over 15 amino acids. V was pared by 5 bases and J by 0 bases, with 8 bases between. CDR3 nucleotide sequence: TGTGCCAGCAGTCCGCGGGGCTCCTATAATTCACCCCTCCACTTT. Residues: CASSPRGSYNSPLHF.

The rearrangement uses TRBV6-5 and TRBJ1-1; a weak D match, TRBD1 (5 bases). CDR3 length: 13 amino acids. Germline V gives CDR1 MNHEY, CDR2 SVGAGI. The ends were cut back, 6 bases at V and 1 base at J, with 9 bases in the middle. In DNA, the CDR3 is TGTGCCAGCAGGGACCAGGGGAACACTGAAGCTTTCTTT. It is translated as CASRDQGNTEAFF.

The chain has TRBV7-9 and TRBJ1-4; 9 bases line up with TRBD1. Germline CDR1 is SEHNR and CDR2 is FQNEAQ (reference sequence). V lost 5 bases to trimming and J lost 8 bases; unmatched junction nucleotides: 12. The CDR3 has 16 amino acids. The CDR3: CASSTNRGPADEKLFF. The CDR3, as DNA: TGTGCCAGCAGCACAAACAGGGGGCCCGCCGACGAAAAACTGTTTTTT.

The chain uses TRBV21-1 and TRBJ2-7; TRBD1 reflects the table's D call only, with no check against the DNA. TRBV21-1 is annotated as a pseudogene. The CDR3 is 16 amino acids. This CDR3 is CASSKGDRAPFGEQYV. The DNA for the CDR3 is TGTGCCAGCAGCAAGGGGGACAGGGCCCCCTTTGGGGAGCAGTACGTC.

The chain has TRBV14 and TRBJ2-6; 7 nucleotides line up with TRBD1. This CDR3 region has 17 residues. The germline CDR1 and CDR2 sequences are SGHDN and FVKESK. V shed 3 bases and J 1 base; nucleotides not matched to a gene: 6. The CDR3 is CASSQRGGFSGANVLTF. The DNA of the CDR3 is TGTGCCAGCAGCCAGAGAGGGGGCTTTTCTGGGGCCAACGTCCTGACTTTC. Full variable domain (missing parts from reference TRBV14 and TRBJ2-6): EAGVTQFPSHSVIEKGQTVTLRCDPISGHDNLYWYRRVMGKEIKFLLHFVKESKQDESGMPNNRFLAERTGGTYSTLKVQPAELEDSGVYFCASSQRGGFSGANVLTFGAGSRLTVL.

This chain links TRBV10-3 with TRBJ2-2; no clear D gene. Germline assignment: CDR1 ENHRY and CDR2 SYGVKD. This CDR3 region has 13 residues. V was clipped by 10 bases and J by 1 base, with 10 bases between them. In nucleotides, the CDR3 is TGTGCCACCGGCTCGGGGAACACCGGGGAGCTGTTTTTT. It is translated as CATGSGNTGELFF.

The chain's CDR3 is CASSPRRGDTEAFF. DNA of the CDR3: TGTGCCAGCAGCCCCCGGCGGGGGGACACTGAAGCTTTCTTT. The J gene is TRBJ1-1, the V gene TRBV11-3, with a tentative D call TRBD1 (5 bases). Germline-derived CDR1 and CDR2 are SGHNT and YENEEA. The CDR3 spans 14 residues. Trimming removed 5 bases from V and 3 bases from J, with 13 bases in between.

This clone has only one observation. The chain is built from TRBV5-4 and TRBJ2-2; 13 nucleotides match TRBD2. Germline values: CDR1 SGHNT, CDR2 YYREEE (reference sequence). J gave up 7 bases and V 3 bases, and 3 bases lay outside the gene matches. There are 15 residues in the CDR3. CDR3 nucleotides: TGTGCCAGCAGCTACGGACTAGCGGGGGACGGGGAGCTGTTTTTT. Protein sequence: CASSYGLAGDGELFF.

The chain employs TRBV7-6 and TRBJ2-3; D is unresolved. The V end was cut by 1 base, the J end by 1 base, with 9 bases between. This CDR3 contains 15 residues. Germline-derived CDR1 and CDR2 are SGHVS and FNYEAQ. This CDR3 reads CASSLEASRTDTQYF. The CDR3 region has the DNA TGTGCCAGCAGCTTAGAAGCGTCCCGCACAGATACGCAGTATTTT.

The CDR3 sequence is CASSLAQGPYNEQFF. The CDR3 DNA reads as TGTGCCAGCAGCTTAGCCCAGGGGCCGTACAATGAGCAGTTCTTC. The chain employs TRBV11-3 and TRBJ2-1; D may be TRBD1 (6 bases). The CDR3 has 15 amino acids. Per germline, CDR1 SGHNT and CDR2 YENEEA. V was pared by 1 base and J by 4 bases, with 11 bases between.

This clone was counted a single time. This chain joins TRBV5-8 and TRBJ1-5; D is perhaps TRBD1 (6 bases). The CDR3 is 18 amino acids. Germline V gene data show CDR1 as SGHTS and CDR2 as YDEGEE. V lost 4 bases to trimming and J lost 2 bases, with 22 bases between them. The CDR3 bases are TGTGCCAGCAGCCGGAAGCATAGCGGGGGCTTTGGCAATCAGCCCCAGCATTTT. This translates into CASSRKHSGGFGNQPQHF.

This chain joins TRBV11-2 and TRBJ1-2, with D possibly being TRBD1 (5 bases). Germline lookup yields CDR1 SGHAT and CDR2 FQNNGV. The V gene lost 3 bases and the J gene lost 1 base, with 6 bases spanning the gap. The CDR3 totals 13 residues. CDR3 sequence (DNA): TGTGCCAGCAGCTTCCAGGGTAACTATGGCTACACCTTC. Residues: CASSFQGNYGYTF.

The chain uses TRBV27 and TRBJ2-3; 9 bases map to TRBD1. J was trimmed by 3 bases and V by 5 bases; bases with no gene match: 9. Germline-derived CDR1 and CDR2 are MNHEY and SMNVEV (reference sequence). The CDR3 covers 16 residues. CDR3 DNA: TGTGCCAGCAGTGCAAACAGGGGGCGGTTAACAGATACGCAGTATTTT. This gives the protein CASSANRGRLTDTQYF.

The chain joins TRBV10-3 to TRBJ2-1; TRBD2 is a possible D gene (6 bases). The CDR3 length is 18 residues. CDR1 ENHRY and CDR2 SYGVKD come from the germline V gene. The V end lost 4 bases, the J end lost 0 bases, and 19 bases lay between the germline ends. The DNA of the CDR3 is TGTGCCATCAGTGTCGACGATAGCGGATTCAGCTCCTACAATGAGCAGTTCTTC. It specifies CAISVDDSGFSSYNEQFF.

V is TRBV6-5 and J is TRBJ2-3, with TRBD1 matching 7 bases. The CDR3 covers 15 residues. Trimming took 4 bases from V and 5 from J; bases not matched to a gene: 9. CDR1 and CDR2 (germline): MNHEY, SVGAGI. CDR3 nucleotides: TGTGCCAGCAGTTCCGACAGGGCTCGAGGAGATACGCAGTATTTT. Protein sequence: CASSSDRARGDTQYF.

This chain joins TRBV11-2 and TRBJ2-1, with a tentative D call TRBD2 (5 bases). This CDR3 comprises 15 residues. Between the trimmed V and J ends, which lost 7 bases and 0 bases, there was a span of 13 bases. Germline CDR1 SGHAT, CDR2 FQNNGV. This chain's CDR3 is CASNSIRGSYNEQFF. CDR3 DNA sequence: TGTGCCAGCAACTCCATACGGGGCTCCTACAATGAGCAGTTCTTC.

This clone appeared once. The DNA is omitted, as the CDR3 cannot be located on it reliably, and the CDR3 follows TCRdb's listing. The chain recombines TRBV21-1 with TRBJ2-7; the D call TRBD1 from the table was never checked on the DNA. TRBV21-1 is termed a pseudogene. The CDR3 is 15 amino acids in total, end residues counted. This CDR3 reads CASSIFGSGIGEQYV.

The chain employs TRBV14 and TRBJ2-1; TRBD1 might be the D (5 bases). Germline CDR1 and CDR2: SGHDN and FVKESK. The CDR3 totals 15 residues. Trimming pared 4 bases from V and 9 bases from J, leaving 19 bases between. CDR3 DNA sequence: TGTGCCAGCAGCCCAGAACCTCTCTGGGGCGGTGAGCAGTTCTTC. Translation gives CASSPEPLWGGEQFF.